The 30 T cell receptor beta chains presented below share a single source sample, sequenced in a study of blood T cell repertoires in COVID-19. Sequencing was performed with immunoSEQ multiplex PCR; in TCRdb, only in-frame clones are kept and a portion is missing. Of tens of thousands of clones in the sample, around 90% are singletons; the top ten hold 5.8%. The sequenced sample was peripheral blood. The receptors come from a man aged 45-60 years with active COVID-19.

V is TRBV7-6 and J is TRBJ2-2, with D possibly being TRBD1 (6 bases). CDR1 and CDR2 (germline): SGHVS, FNYEAQ. The CDR3 contains 15 residues. Trimming stripped 2 bases from V and 3 bases from J, with 10 bases between. The CDR3 DNA is TGTGCCAGCAGCTTATTTCCAGGGGACACCGGGGAGCTGTTTTTT. Translated, it gives CASSLFPGDTGELFF.

The chain uses TRBV4-2 and TRBJ2-7; D might be TRBD1 (6 bases). The CDR3 is 15 amino acids. Trimming took off 4 bases at V and 3 bases at J, with 16 bases between the two ends. Germline CDR1 reads LGHNA; CDR2 reads YNFKEQ. As DNA, the CDR3 is TGTGCCAGCAGCCGAGAGAAGGGGGAGCACTACGAGCAGTACTTC. The encoded protein is CASSREKGEHYEQYF.

This chain uses TRBV12-3 or TRBV12-4 with TRBJ2-7; possible D gene TRBD2, 6 bases. Trimming shortened V by 6 bases and J by 6 bases, and 15 bases separated the two germline ends. The CDR3 has 13 amino acids. The CDR3 nucleotides read TGTGCCAGCAGGCTAGCGATCCTGTCCGAGCAGTACTTC. Protein: CASRLAILSEQYF.

The chain joins TRBV5-1 to TRBJ1-1; possibly TRBD1 for D (5 bases). Trimming stripped 6 bases from V and 4 bases from J, with 16 bases between. CDR1 and CDR2 from the germline V gene are SGHRS and YFSETQ. CDR3 size: 14 residues. CDR3 DNA sequence: TGCGCCAGCACCAACTCTCAGGGAAGCACTGAAGCTTTCTTT. It encodes CASTNSQGSTEAFF.

This chain joins TRBV10-3 and TRBJ2-6, with D possibly TRBD1 on 5 matching bases. The CDR3 totals 19 residues. V lost 1 base and J lost 2, with 18 bases in between. CDR1 and CDR2 (germline): ENHRY, SYGVKD. The CDR3 here is CAISELGPVQGPGANVLTF. The CDR3 DNA is TGTGCCATCAGTGAGTTGGGCCCCGTGCAGGGTCCTGGGGCCAACGTCCTGACTTTC.

The rearrangement joins TRBV2 to TRBJ1-6; 7 positions match TRBD1. J was trimmed by 2 bases and V by 6 bases; bases with no gene match: 4. Looked up from germline, CDR1 is SNHLY and CDR2 is FYNNEI. The CDR3 spans 15 residues. CDR3 in DNA: TGTGCCAGCAGCGTCGACAGGGCCTATAATTCACCCCTCCACTTT. Translation: CASSVDRAYNSPLHF.

The chain uses TRBV6-4 and TRBJ2-1; 7 bases align to TRBD1. V shed 5 bases, J shed 2 bases, and the junction held 6 bases outside the gene matches. CDR3 length: 15 amino acids. CDR1 is MRHNA, CDR2 SNTAGT, per germline. CDR3 nucleotides: TGTGCCAGCAGTCTCGGGACAGCTGCCTACAATGAGCAGTTCTTC. Residues: CASSLGTAAYNEQFF.

The genes are TRBV7-2 and TRBJ2-7, with TRBD1 as a possible D gene (5 bases). There are 16 residues in the CDR3. V was cut by 1 base and J by 0 bases, with 13 bases left in between. Germline lookup yields CDR1 SGHTA and CDR2 FQGNSA. CDR3 nucleotides: TGTGCCAGCAGCTTAGTCGCAGGGCAGAGCTCCTACGAGCAGTACTTC. This gives the protein CASSLVAGQSSYEQYF. The variable domain in full, with the rest retrieved from reference TRBV7-2 and TRBJ2-7, is GAGVSQSPSNKVTEKGKDVELRCDPISGHTALYWYRQSLGQGLEFLIYFQGNSAPDKSGLPSDRFSAERTGGSVSTLTIQRTQQEDSAVYLCASSLVAGQSSYEQYFGPGTRLTVT.

V is TRBV28 and J is TRBJ2-2; TRBD1 matches at 10 bases. The ends lost 8 bases at V and 4 bases at J; junction bases unmatched: 7. Germline assignment: CDR1 MDHEN and CDR2 SYDVKM. This CDR3 is 15 amino acids long. The CDR3 sequence is CASATGQGFTGELFF. In DNA form, the CDR3 reads TGTGCCAGCGCGACGGGACAGGGGTTCACCGGGGAGCTGTTTTTT. Drawing the rest from reference TRBV28 and TRBJ2-2, the complete variable domain is DVKVTQSSRYLVKRTGEKVFLECVQDMDHENMFWYRQDPGLGLRLIYFSYDVKMKEKGDIPEGYSVSREKKERFSLILESASTNQTSMYLCASATGQGFTGELFFGEGSRLTVL.

In DNA, the CDR3 is TGTGCCACCAGTGACCCACAGGGGACTAACTATGGCTACACCTTC. It codes for CATSDPQGTNYGYTF. This chain uses TRBV24-1 with TRBJ1-2; 7 bases are shared with TRBD1. The CDR3 loop spans 15 amino acids. The junction had 4 bases not matched to a gene; V was cut back by 4 bases and J by 0 bases. The germline CDR1 and CDR2 sequences are KGHDR and SFDVKD.

The rearrangement joins TRBV4-2 to TRBJ1-2; the match to TRBD1 covers 7 bases. Germline CDR1 reads LGHNA; CDR2 reads YNFKEQ. V lost 5 bases and J lost 2; bases outside the gene matches: 11. The CDR3 extends over 16 amino acids. In DNA, the CDR3 is TGTGCCAGCAGCTTAAGACAGGGTCAAGGGAACTATGGCTACACCTTC. It yields the protein CASSLRQGQGNYGYTF.

The V gene is TRBV15, the J gene TRBJ1-5; unclear D gene. V gave up 4 bases and J gave up 7 bases, with 17 bases separating them. This CDR3 comprises 15 residues. Germline values: CDR1 LNHNV, CDR2 YYDKDF (reference sequence). The CDR3 nucleotides read TGTGCCACCAGCACCAGGTCCGAAATTAGGCAGCCCCAGCATTTT. This encodes CATSTRSEIRQPQHF.

The rearrangement links TRBV10-3 to TRBJ2-7, with D uncertain. This CDR3 spans 15 amino acids. CDR1 and CDR2 (germline): ENHRY, SYGVKD. Trimming shortened V by 3 bases and J by 0 bases, and 12 bases separated the two germline ends. The CDR3 reads CAISDPTRRSYEQYF. The CDR3 nucleotides read TGTGCCATCAGTGACCCGACACGGCGCTCCTACGAGCAGTACTTC.

CDR3 in DNA: TGTGCCACCAAAGGGGTGGGGGCCAATGAGCAGTTCTTC. It is translated as CATKGVGANEQFF. This rearrangement joins TRBV24-1 to TRBJ2-1, with D perhaps matching TRBD1 (6 bases). CDR3 length: 13 amino acids. V was cut by 8 bases and J by 6 bases, with 13 bases left in between. CDR1 KGHDR and CDR2 SFDVKD come from the germline V gene.

The chain combines TRBV6-2 or TRBV6-3 with TRBJ2-7, with D tentatively TRBD1 (6 bases). The V gene lost 5 bases and the J gene lost 2 bases, with 19 bases spanning the gap. In germline, CDR1 is MNHEY, CDR2 SVGEGT. The CDR3 has 16 amino acids. For the CDR3, the DNA is TGTGCCAGCAGTCAGGGGCCTGAGCTTCTCCCCTACGAGCAGTACTTC. Its protein product is CASSQGPELLPYEQYF.

The V gene is TRBV15, the J gene TRBJ1-4; no reliable D call. From germline, CDR1 is LNHNV and CDR2 YYDKDF (reference sequence). Trimming removed 3 bases from V and 7 bases from J, with 9 bases in between. CDR3 length: 13 amino acids. Written as DNA, the CDR3 is TGTGCCACCAGCAGGGACTTCACTGAAAAACTGTTTTTT. Translation gives CATSRDFTEKLFF.

J is TRBJ2-7 and V is TRBV2, with 10 nucleotides matching TRBD1. Unmatched junction bases numbered 9, after V lost 4 bases and J lost 6 bases. From germline, CDR1 is SNHLY and CDR2 FYNNEI. The CDR3 runs 15 residues. The CDR3 is CASSASGTGDTEQYF. Written as DNA, the CDR3 is TGTGCCAGCAGTGCTTCCGGGACAGGGGACACCGAGCAGTACTTC.

The chain is built from TRBV5-1 and TRBJ2-1; 13 nucleotides line up with TRBD2. The germline gives CDR1 SGHRS, CDR2 YFSETQ. Losses at the gene ends were 0 bases for V and 6 bases for J; bases not matched to a gene: 3. The CDR3 has 16 amino acids. The CDR3 DNA reads as TGCGCCAGCAGCTTGGCCGGACTAGCGGGAGTCAATGAGCAGTTCTTC. Translated, it gives CASSLAGLAGVNEQFF. Together with reference TRBV5-1 and TRBJ2-1, the CDR3 gives the full variable domain: KAGVTQTPRYLIKTRGQQVTLSCSPISGHRSVSWYQQTPGQGLQFLFEYFSETQRNKGNFPGRFSGRQFSNSRSEMNVSTLELGDSALYLCASSLAGLAGVNEQFFGPGTRLTVL.

This clone has just a few counts. The rearrangement joins TRBV7-8 to TRBJ2-5, with 9 bases fitting TRBD1. CDR3 size: 14 residues. Germline assignment: CDR1 SGHVS and CDR2 FQNEAQ. J gave up 4 bases and V 4 bases, and 4 bases lay outside the gene matches. The chain's CDR3 is CASSSDRGGETQYF. The CDR3 nucleotides are TGTGCCAGCAGCTCCGACAGGGGGGGAGAGACCCAGTACTTC.

The CDR3 nucleotides are TGCGCCAGCAGCCCGGGGGACAGGGGTAGCAATCAGCCCCAGCATTTT. It specifies CASSPGDRGSNQPQHF. This chain joins TRBV5-1 and TRBJ1-5, with TRBD1 identical over 10 bases. V lost 4 bases, J lost 0 bases, and 4 bases stayed unmatched. Germline V lookup: CDR1 SGHRS, CDR2 YFSETQ. The CDR3 is made up of 16 amino acids.

The chain employs TRBV28 and TRBJ2-1; 8 nucleotides agree with TRBD2. The CDR3 loop spans 16 amino acids. Germline V gene sequence: CDR1 MDHEN, CDR2 SYDVKM. Unmatched junction bases numbered 8, after V lost 3 bases and J lost 4 bases. The DNA for the CDR3 is TGTGCCAGCAGTTTGGGAGCGGGAGTTCGATACAATGAGCAGTTCTTC. Translated: CASSLGAGVRYNEQFF.

Here the CDR3 DNA reads TGTGCCAGCAGGGGGGGTCTGGCAGTGGATACGCAGTATTTT. Its protein product is CASRGGLAVDTQYF. The chain joins TRBV7-9 to TRBJ2-3; D perhaps matches TRBD2 (6 bases). Deletions cut 6 bases from V and 6 bases from J, with 16 bases between. CDR3 length: 14 amino acids. Germline assignment: CDR1 SEHNR and CDR2 FQNEAQ (reference sequence).

The chain couples TRBV5-1 to TRBJ2-7; tentative D call: TRBD2 (6 bases). In germline, CDR1 is SGHRS, CDR2 YFSETQ. This CDR3 has 14 residues. The V end was cut by 4 bases, the J end by 6 bases, with 17 bases between. CDR3 protein: CASSTGPEGLEQYF. The CDR3 DNA follows: TGCGCCAGCAGCACGGGCCCGGAGGGTCTCGAGCAGTACTTC.

The rearrangement joins TRBV5-4 to TRBJ2-1; possible D gene TRBD1, 5 bases. CDR1 and CDR2 (germline): SGHNT, YYREEE (reference sequence). The CDR3 sequence is 14 residues long. The V and J ends lost 2 bases and 6 bases respectively, with 12 bases between them. The CDR3 bases are TGTGCCAGCAGCTTTATCCAGGGTCCCAATGAGCAGTTCTTC. Translating gives CASSFIQGPNEQFF.

V and J are TRBV6-5 and TRBJ2-1; TRBD2 matches 10 bases. From germline, CDR1 is MNHEY and CDR2 SVGAGI. The CDR3 consists of 15 residues. With V trimmed by 6 bases and J by 8 bases, 10 bases remained unmatched. DNA for the CDR3: TGTGCCAGCAGCCGGCAGAGCGGGGGGGCTTATGAGCAGTTCTTC. This encodes CASSRQSGGAYEQFF.

This rearrangement joins TRBV5-6 to TRBJ2-7; 9 bases align to TRBD1. The V gene's germline CDR1 is SGHDT and CDR2 YYEEEE. After removal of 3 bases from V and 6 bases from J, the junction contained 7 bases not matched to a gene. The CDR3 runs 14 residues. CDR3 coding DNA: TGTGCCAGCAGCTCCGGGACAGGGTTTTCCGAGCAGTACTTC. This codes for CASSSGTGFSEQYF.

The chain couples TRBV5-4 to TRBJ1-2; weak D call: TRBD1 (5 bases). The V end lost 3 bases, the J end lost 5 bases, and 14 bases lay between the germline ends. Germline CDR1 is SGHNT and CDR2 is YYREEE (reference sequence). This CDR3 region has 14 residues. Here the CDR3 DNA reads TGTGCCAGCAGCTCGGAGACAGTAGCATATGGCTACACCTTC. Encoded protein: CASSSETVAYGYTF.

The rearrangement links TRBV6-5 to TRBJ1-1; TRBD1 matches 7 bases. The CDR3 sequence is 14 residues long. The germline gives CDR1 MNHEY, CDR2 SVGAGI. Losses at the gene ends were 2 bases for V and 5 bases for J; bases not matched to a gene: 5. The DNA for the CDR3 is TGTGCCAGCAGTTACCGTAGCAGGGGGACTGAAGCTTTCTTT. Translation gives CASSYRSRGTEAFF.

The rearrangement links TRBV11-2 to TRBJ2-7, with 8 bases lining up with TRBD1. Germline-derived CDR1 and CDR2 are SGHAT and FQNNGV. There are 13 residues in the CDR3. The V gene end was trimmed by 5 bases and the J gene end by 5 bases; junction bases not matched to a gene: 5. CDR3 sequence (DNA): TGTGCCAGCAGCCCGGACAGGGTACACGAGCAGTACTTC. As protein: CASSPDRVHEQYF.

The chain links TRBV19 to TRBJ1-2; 12 bases fit TRBD1. The germline V gene encodes CDR1 LNHDA and CDR2 SQIVND (reference sequence). The junction had 9 bases not matched to a gene; V was cut back by 5 bases and J by 8 bases. There are 15 residues in the CDR3. The CDR3 sequence: CASSPRRDRGHGYTF. The CDR3 DNA sequence: TGTGCCAGTAGTCCTCGGAGGGACAGGGGGCACGGCTACACCTTC.